The text below deals with one T cell receptor (beta chain). The antigen is undetermined. The sample originates from a study of blood T cells in healthy people across ages. Study-wide findings and caveats: The authors considered diversity estimates from one million T cells to be underestimates.

Together with a sample-barcoded 5' primer, a J-beta primer mix was included in a second PCR lasting about 6 to 11 cycles. TCRdb called the 5' RACE reads again in MiXCR, with one record for every CDR3 protein. This sample carries about 1.7 million distinct CDR3 sequences, roughly 27% of them seen once, and the ten largest clones take 6.5% to 8.5%. CDR3 length: 12 amino acids. CDR1 MNHEY and CDR2 SVGEGT come from the germline V gene. The ends were cut back, 8 bases at V and 8 bases at J, with 13 bases in the middle. Sequenced material: blood. This TCR was recovered from a woman in her 30s in good health. The chain is built from TRBV6-2 or TRBV6-3 and TRBJ2-4, with no clear D. DNA of the CDR3: TGTGCCAGCCTCCCTGGTTCGGACATTCAGTACTTC. Translation: CASLPGSDIQYF.